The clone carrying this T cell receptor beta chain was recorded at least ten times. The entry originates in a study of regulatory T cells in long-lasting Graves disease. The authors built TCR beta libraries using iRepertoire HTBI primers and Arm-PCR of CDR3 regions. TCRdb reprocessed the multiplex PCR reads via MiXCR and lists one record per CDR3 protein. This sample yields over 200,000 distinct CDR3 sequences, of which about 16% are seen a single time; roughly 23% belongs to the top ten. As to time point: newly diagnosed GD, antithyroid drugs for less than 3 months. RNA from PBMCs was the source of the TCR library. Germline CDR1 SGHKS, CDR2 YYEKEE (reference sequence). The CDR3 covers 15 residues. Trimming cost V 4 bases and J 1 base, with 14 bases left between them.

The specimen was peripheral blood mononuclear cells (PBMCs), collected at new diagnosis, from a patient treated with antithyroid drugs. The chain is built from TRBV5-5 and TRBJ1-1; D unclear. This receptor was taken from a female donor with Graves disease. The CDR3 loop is CASSPGPTENTEAFF. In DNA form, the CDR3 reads TGTGCCAGCAGCCCTGGGCCCACGGAGAACACTGAAGCTTTCTTT.